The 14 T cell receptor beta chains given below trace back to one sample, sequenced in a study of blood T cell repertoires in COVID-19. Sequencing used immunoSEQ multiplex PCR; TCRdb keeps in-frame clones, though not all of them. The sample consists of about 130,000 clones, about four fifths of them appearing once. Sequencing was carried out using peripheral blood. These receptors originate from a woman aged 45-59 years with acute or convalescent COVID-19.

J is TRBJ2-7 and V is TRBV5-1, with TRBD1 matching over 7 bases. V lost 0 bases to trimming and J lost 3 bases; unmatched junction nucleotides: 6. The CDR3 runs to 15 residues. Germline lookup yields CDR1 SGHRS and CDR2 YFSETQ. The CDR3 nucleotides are TGCGCCAGCAGCTTGGGACAGGGACGGAACTACGAGCAGTACTTC. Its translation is CASSLGQGRNYEQYF.

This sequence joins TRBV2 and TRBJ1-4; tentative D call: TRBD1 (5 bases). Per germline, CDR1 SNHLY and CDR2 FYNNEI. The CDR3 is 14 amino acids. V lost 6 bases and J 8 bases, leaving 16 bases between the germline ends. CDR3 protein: CASRTDTNSEKLFF. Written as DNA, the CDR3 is TGTGCCAGCAGGACAGACACTAATTCGGAAAAACTGTTTTTT.

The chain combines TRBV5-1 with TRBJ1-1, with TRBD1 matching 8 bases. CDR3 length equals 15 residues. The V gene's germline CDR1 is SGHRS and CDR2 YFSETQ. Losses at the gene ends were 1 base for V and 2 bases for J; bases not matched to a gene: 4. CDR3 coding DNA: TGCGCCAGCAGCTTGTTGGACAGGGCTAACACTGAAGCTTTCTTT. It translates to CASSLLDRANTEAFF.

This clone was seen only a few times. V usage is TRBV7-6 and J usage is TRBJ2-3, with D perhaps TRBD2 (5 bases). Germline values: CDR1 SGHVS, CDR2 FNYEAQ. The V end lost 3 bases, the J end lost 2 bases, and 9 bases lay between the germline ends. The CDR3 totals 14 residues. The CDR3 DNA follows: TGTGCCAGCAGCTTGGCGGAGGTCACAGATACGCAGTATTTT. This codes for CASSLAEVTDTQYF.

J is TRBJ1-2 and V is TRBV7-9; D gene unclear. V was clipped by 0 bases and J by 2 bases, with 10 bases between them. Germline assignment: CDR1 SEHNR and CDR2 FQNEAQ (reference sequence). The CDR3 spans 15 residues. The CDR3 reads CASSLASGRNYGYTF. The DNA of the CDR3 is TGTGCCAGCAGCTTAGCGAGCGGCAGAAACTATGGCTACACCTTC.

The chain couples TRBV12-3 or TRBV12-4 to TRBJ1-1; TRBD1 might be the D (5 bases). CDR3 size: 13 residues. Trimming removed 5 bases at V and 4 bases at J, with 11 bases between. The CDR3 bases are TGTGCCAGCAGTAAGGGGTTCTTCACTGAAGCTTTCTTT. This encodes CASSKGFFTEAFF.

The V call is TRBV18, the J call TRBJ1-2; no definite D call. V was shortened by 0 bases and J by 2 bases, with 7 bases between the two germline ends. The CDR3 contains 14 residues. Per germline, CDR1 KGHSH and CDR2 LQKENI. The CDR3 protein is CASSPPAGNYGYTF. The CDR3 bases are TGTGCCAGCTCACCACCTGCGGGAAACTATGGCTACACCTTC.

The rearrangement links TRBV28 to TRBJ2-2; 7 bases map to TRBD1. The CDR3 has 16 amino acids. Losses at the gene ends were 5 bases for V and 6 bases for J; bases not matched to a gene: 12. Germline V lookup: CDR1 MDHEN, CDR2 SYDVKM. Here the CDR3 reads CASSPLPIQGPGELFF. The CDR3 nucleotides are TGTGCCAGCAGTCCCCTCCCTATACAGGGGCCCGGGGAGCTGTTTTTT.

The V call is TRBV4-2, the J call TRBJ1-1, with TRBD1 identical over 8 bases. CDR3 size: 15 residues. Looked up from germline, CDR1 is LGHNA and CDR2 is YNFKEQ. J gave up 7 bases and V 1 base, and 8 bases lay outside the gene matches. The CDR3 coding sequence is TGTGCCAGCAGCCAAGGATCCAGGGGGCAGGGTGAAGCTTTCTTT. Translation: CASSQGSRGQGEAFF.

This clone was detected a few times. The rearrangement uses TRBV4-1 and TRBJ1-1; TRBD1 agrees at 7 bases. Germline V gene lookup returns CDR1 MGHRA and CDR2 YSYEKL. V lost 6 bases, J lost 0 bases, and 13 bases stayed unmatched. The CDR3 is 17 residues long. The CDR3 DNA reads TGCGCCAGCAGGCCCTATGGGGCAGGGGGTCTGAACACTGAAGCTTTCTTT. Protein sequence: CASRPYGAGGLNTEAFF.

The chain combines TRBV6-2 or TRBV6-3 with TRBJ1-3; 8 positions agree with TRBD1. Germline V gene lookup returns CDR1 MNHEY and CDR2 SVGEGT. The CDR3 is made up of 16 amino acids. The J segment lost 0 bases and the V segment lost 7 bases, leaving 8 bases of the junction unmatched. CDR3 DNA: TGTGCCAGCACCCCCGGACAGGGACTCTCTGGAAACACCATATATTTT. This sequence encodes CASTPGQGLSGNTIYF.

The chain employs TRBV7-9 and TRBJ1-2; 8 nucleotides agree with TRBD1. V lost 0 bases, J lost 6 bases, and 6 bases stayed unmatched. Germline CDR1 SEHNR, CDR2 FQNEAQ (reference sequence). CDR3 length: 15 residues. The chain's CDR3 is CASSLALGQGDGYTF. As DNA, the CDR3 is TGTGCCAGCAGCTTAGCCCTCGGACAGGGAGATGGCTACACCTTC.

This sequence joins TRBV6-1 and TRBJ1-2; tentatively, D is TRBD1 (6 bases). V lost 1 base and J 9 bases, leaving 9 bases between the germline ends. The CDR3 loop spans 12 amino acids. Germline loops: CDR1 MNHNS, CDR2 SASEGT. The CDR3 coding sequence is TGTGCCAGCAGTGAAGACAGGGTTAGCTACACCTTC. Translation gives CASSEDRVSYTF.

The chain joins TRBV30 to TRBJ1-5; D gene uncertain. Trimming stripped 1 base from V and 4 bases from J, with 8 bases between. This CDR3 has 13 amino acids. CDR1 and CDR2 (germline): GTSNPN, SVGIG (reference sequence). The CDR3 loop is CAWSEGGNQPQHF. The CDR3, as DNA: TGTGCCTGGAGTGAGGGAGGAAATCAGCCCCAGCATTTT.